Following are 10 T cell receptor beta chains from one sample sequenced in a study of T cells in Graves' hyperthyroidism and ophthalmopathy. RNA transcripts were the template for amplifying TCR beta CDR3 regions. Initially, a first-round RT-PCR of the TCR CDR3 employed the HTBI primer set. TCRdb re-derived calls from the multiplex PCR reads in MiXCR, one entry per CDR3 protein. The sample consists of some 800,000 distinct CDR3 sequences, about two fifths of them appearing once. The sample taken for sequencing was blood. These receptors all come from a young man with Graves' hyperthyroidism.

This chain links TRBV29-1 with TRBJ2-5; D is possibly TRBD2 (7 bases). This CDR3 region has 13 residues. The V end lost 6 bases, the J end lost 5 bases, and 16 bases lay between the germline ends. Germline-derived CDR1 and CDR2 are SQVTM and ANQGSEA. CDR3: CSVGWGGRETQYF. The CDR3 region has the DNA TGCAGCGTAGGATGGGGGGGCCGGGAGACCCAGTACTTC. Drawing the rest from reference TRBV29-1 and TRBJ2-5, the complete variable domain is SAVISQKPSRDICQRGTSLTIQCQVDSQVTMMFWYRQQPGQSLTLIATANQGSEATYESGFVIDKFPISRPNLTFSTLTVSNMSPEDSSIYLCSVGWGGRETQYFGPGTRLLVL.

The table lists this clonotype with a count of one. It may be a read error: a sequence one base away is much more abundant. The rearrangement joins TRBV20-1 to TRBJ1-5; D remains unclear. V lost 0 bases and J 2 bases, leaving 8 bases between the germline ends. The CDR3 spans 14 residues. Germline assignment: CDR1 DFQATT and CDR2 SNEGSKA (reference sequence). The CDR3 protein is CSAREVVGNQPQHF. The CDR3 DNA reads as TGCAGTGCTAGAGAGGTTGTGGGCAATCAGCCCCAGCATTTT.

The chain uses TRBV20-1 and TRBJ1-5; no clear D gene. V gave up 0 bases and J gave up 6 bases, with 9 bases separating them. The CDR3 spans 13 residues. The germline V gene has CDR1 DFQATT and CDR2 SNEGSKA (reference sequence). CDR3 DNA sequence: TGCAGTGCTAGAGATGGGTTAGGTCAGCCCCAGCATTTT. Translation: CSARDGLGQPQHF.

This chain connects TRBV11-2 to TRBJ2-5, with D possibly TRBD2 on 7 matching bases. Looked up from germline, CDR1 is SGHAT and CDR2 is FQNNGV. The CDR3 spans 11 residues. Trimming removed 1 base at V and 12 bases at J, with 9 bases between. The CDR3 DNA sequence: TGTGCCAGCAGCTTAGGGGGGGGCAAGTACTTC. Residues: CASSLGGGKYF. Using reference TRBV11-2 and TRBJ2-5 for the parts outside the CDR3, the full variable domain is EAGVAQSPRYKIIEKRQSVAFWCNPISGHATLYWYQQILGQGPKLLIQFQNNGVVDDSQLPKDRFSAERLKGVDSTLKIQPAKLEDSAVYLCASSLGGGKYFGPGTRLLVL.

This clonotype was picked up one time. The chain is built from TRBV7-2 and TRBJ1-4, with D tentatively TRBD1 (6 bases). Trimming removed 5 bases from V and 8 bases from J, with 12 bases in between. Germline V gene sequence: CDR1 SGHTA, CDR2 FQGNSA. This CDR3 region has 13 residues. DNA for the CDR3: TGTGCCAGCAGCCGTTCAGGGGAAGAAAAACTGTTTTTT. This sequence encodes CASSRSGEEKLFF.

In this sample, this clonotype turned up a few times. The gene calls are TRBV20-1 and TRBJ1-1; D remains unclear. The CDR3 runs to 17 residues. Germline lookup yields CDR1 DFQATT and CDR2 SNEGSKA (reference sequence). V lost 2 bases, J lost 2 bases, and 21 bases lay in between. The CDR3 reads CSARSTPYPYGNTEAFF. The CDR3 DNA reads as TGCAGTGCTAGATCCACTCCGTACCCCTATGGAAACACTGAAGCTTTCTTT.

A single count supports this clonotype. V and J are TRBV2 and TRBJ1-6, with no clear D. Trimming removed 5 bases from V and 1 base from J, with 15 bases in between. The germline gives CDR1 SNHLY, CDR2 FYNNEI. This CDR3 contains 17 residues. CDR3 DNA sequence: TGTGCCAGCAGTTTAGCAGGTTCGGGATCCTATAATTCACCCCTCCACTTT. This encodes CASSLAGSGSYNSPLHF. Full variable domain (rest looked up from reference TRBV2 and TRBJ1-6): EPEVTQTPSHQVTQMGQEVILRCVPISNHLYFYWYRQILGQKVEFLVSFYNNEISEKSEIFDDQFSVERPDGSNFTLKIRSTKLEDSAMYFCASSLAGSGSYNSPLHFGNGTRLTVT.

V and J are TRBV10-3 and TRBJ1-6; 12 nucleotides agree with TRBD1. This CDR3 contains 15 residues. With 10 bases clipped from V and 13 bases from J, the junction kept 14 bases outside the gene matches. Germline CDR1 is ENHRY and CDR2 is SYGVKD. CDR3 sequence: CASRVRDRGPEPLHF. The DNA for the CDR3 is TGTGCCAGCAGGGTCCGGGACAGGGGGCCCGAGCCCCTCCACTTT.

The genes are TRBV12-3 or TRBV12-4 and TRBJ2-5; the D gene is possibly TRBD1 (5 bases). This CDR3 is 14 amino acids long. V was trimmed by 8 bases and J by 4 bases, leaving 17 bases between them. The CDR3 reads CASQPGIRVETQYF. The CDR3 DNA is TGTGCCAGCCAGCCAGGGATAAGAGTAGAGACCCAGTACTTC.

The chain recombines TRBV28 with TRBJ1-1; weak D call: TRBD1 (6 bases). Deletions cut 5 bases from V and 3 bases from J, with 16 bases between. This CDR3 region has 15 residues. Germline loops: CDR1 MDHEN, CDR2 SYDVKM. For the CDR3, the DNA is TGTGCCAGCAGTGTCCGAACAGGGATGGACACTGAAGCTTTCTTT. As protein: CASSVRTGMDTEAFF. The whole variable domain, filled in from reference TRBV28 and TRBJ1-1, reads DVKVTQSSRYLVKRTGEKVFLECVQDMDHENMFWYRQDPGLGLRLIYFSYDVKMKEKGDIPEGYSVSREKKERFSLILESASTNQTSMYLCASSVRTGMDTEAFFGQGTRLTVV.